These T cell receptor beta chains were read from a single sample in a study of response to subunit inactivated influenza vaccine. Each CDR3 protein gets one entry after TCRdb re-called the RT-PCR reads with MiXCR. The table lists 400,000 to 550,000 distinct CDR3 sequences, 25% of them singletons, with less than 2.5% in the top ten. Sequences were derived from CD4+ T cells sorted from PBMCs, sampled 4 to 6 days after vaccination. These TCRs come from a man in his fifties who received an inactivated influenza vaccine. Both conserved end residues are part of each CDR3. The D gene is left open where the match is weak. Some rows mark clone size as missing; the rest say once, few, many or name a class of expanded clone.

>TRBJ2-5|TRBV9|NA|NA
TGTGCCAGCAGCGCGACTTGGGGGGCGAGAGAGACCCAGTACTTC
CASSATWGARETQYF
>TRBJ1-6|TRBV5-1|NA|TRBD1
TGCGCCAGCAGCCCGACCCCGGGACAGATTAATTCACCCCTCCACTTT
CASSPTPGQINSPLHF
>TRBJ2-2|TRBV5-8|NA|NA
TGTGCCATCAGCCCTGGGCTCCTCTGCTACACCGGGGAGCTGTTTTTT
CAISPGLLCYTGELFF
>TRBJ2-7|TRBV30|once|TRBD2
TGTGCCTGGAGTGGACTAGCGGGGGAGTACGAGCAGTACTTC
CAWSGLAGEYEQYF
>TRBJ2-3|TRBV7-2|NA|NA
TGTGCCAGCAGGCGTAACAGGGAAAGCACAGATACGCAGTATTTT
CASRRNRESTDTQYF
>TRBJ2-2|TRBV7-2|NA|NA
TGTGCCAGCAGCTCCACGGGGGCCGGGGAGCTGTTTTTT
CASSSTGAGELFF
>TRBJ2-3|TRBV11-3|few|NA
TGTGCCAGCAGCTTGGGACACCTCACAGATACGCAGTATTTT
CASSLGHLTDTQYF
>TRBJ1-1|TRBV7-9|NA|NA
TGTGCCAGCAGCCCCGAGGGTCGACTGACTGAAGCTTTCTTT
CASSPEGRLTEAFF
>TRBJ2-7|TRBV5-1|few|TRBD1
TGCGCCAGCAGCCCGGGACAGCTCTCCGTATACTCCTACGAGCAGTACTTC
CASSPGQLSVYSYEQYF
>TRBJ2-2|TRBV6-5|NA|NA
TGTGCCAGCAGTTATTTTGGCACCGGGGAGCTGTTTTTT
CASSYFGTGELFF
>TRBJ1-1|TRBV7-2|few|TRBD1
TGTGCCAGCAGCCGTTGGACAGGAGACACTGAAGCTTTCTTT
CASSRWTGDTEAFF
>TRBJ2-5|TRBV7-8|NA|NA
TGTGCCAGCAGCCCCGCCTCCCGGGTCGGAGAGACCCAGTACTTC
CASSPASRVGETQYF
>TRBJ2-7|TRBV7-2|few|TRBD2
TGTGCCAGCAGCACTAGCGGGGCCCGCTACGAGCAGTACTTC
CASSTSGARYEQYF
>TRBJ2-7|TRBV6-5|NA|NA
TGTGCCAGCAGTTACGGGCTGGCGACGACGCACTACGAGCAGTACTTC
CASSYGLATTHYEQYF
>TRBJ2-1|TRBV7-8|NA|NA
TGTGCCAGCACCCTAACGGCGGGGTACAATGAGCAGTTCTTC
CASTLTAGYNEQFF
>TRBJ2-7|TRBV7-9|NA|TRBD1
TGTGCCAGCAGCTTCGGGACAGGGTCCGACGAGCAGTACTTC
CASSFGTGSDEQYF
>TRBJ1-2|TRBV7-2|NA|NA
TGTGCCAGCTGCGTTCGCGCTAACTATGGCTACACCTTC
CASCVRANYGYTF
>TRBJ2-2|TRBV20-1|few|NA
TGCAGTTCCAAACCCAGGTTCGGGGGCACCGGGGAGCTGTTTTTT
CSSKPRFGGTGELFF
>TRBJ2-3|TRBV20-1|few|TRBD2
TGCAGTGCTAGAGCCGACGACGGGAGGGCCTCAGATACGCAGTATTTT
CSARADDGRASDTQYF
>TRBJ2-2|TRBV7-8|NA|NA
TGTGCCAGCAGCATTGGGACTGCCATTGGGCCCGGGGAGCTGTTTTTT
CASSIGTAIGPGELFF
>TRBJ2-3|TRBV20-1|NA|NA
TGCAGTGCTAGAGCGACCACAGCTAGCACAGATACGCAGTATTTT
CSARATTASTDTQYF
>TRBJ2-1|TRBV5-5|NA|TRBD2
TGTGCCAGCAGCCGGGGGGTTGTGGGGCACAATGAGCAGTTCTTC
CASSRGVVGHNEQFF
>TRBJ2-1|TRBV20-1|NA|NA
TGCAGTGCTAGAAGGTCTGGGGCGGGGAACAATGAGCAGTTCTTC
CSARRSGAGNNEQFF
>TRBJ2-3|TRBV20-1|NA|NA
TGCAGTGCTTCCCGGGGGCTGGGGGAGGCAGATACGCAGTATTTT
CSASRGLGEADTQYF
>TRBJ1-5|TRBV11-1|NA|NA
TGTGCCAGCAGCCGTACTTTGAATCAGCCCCAGCATTTT
CASSRTLNQPQHF
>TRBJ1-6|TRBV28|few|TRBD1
TGTGCCAGCAGCGGCGGACAGGCGGCGAGATCACCCCTCCACTTT
CASSGGQAARSPLHF
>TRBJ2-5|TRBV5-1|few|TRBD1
TGCGCCAGCAGCACCTCCTTCAGGGGGCGAAGAGAGACCCAGTACTTC
CASSTSFRGRRETQYF
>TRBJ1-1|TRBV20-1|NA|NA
TGCAGTGCTAGAGGGAGGACAGCGAACACTGAAGCTTTCTTT
CSARGRTANTEAFF
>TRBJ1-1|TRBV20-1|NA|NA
TGCAGTGCTAGTCAAGGGCCCATGAACACTGAAGCTTTCTTT
CSASQGPMNTEAFF
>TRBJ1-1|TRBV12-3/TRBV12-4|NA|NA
TGTGCCAGCAGGCCGGGATCAACTACCACCACTGAAGCTTTCTTT
CASRPGSTTTTEAFF
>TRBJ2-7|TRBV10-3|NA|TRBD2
TGTGCCATCAGGGGACTAGCGGGTAGCTACGAGCAGTACTTC
CAIRGLAGSYEQYF
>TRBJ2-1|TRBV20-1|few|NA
TGCAGTGCTAGGCCTGGCAATGAGCAGTTCTTC
CSARPGNEQFF
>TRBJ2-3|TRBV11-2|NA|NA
TGTGCCAGCAGCCCCGGACCAGGATTTGGAGATACGCAGTATTTT
CASSPGPGFGDTQYF
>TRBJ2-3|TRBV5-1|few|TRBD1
TGCGCCAGCAGCTTGGATGGGACAGAGTCAGATACGCAGTATTTT
CASSLDGTESDTQYF
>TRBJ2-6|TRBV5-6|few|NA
TGTGCCAGCAGCTTGGCTTTAGGGGCTGGGGCCAACGTCCTGACTTTC
CASSLALGAGANVLTF
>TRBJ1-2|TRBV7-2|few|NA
TGTGCCAGCAGACCTCGGGACACCTACTATGGCTACACCTTC
CASRPRDTYYGYTF
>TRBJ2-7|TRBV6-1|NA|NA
TGTGCCAGCAGTCGAAGGGGGGCCAACGAGCAGTACTTC
CASSRRGANEQYF
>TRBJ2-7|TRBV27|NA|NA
TGTGCCAGCAGCCCCCTCTCATCCCGGGTGGCTGAGCAGTACTTC
CASSPLSSRVAEQYF
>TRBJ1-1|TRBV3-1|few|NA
TGTGCCAGCAGCACAAGGAGCGGGTCGGCTTTCTTT
CASSTRSGSAFF
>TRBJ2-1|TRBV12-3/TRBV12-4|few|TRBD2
TGTGCCAGCAGTTTAGGGGACTACCGGAATGAGCAGTTCTTC
CASSLGDYRNEQFF
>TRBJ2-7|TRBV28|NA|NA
TGTGCCAGCAGTTTCCAGGGACGGACGTACGAGCAGTACTTC
CASSFQGRTYEQYF
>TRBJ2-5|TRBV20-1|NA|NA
TGCAGTGCTGGTCACAGGGTGATGGAGACCCAGTACTTC
CSAGHRVMETQYF
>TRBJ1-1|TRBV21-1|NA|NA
TGTGCCAGCACCGTCAGGGTTGAAGCTTTCTTT
CASTVRVEAFF
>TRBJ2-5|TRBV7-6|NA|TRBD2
TGTGCCAGCAGCTTACCGGGCCCAGCGGGAGTAGGAGAGACCCAGTACTTC
CASSLPGPAGVGETQYF
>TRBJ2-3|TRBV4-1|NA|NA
TGCGCCAGCAGCCAAGATATGTCGGTGGGCACAGATACGCAGTATTTT
CASSQDMSVGTDTQYF
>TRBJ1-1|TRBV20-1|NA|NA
TGCAGTGCTAGAGTTCAGGTCACTGAAGCTTTCTTT
CSARVQVTEAFF
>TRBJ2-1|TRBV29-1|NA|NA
TGCAGCGTTGAACGGAGAGATTCCTACAATGAGCAGTTCTTC
CSVERRDSYNEQFF
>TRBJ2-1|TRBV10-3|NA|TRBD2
TGTGCCGCCAGCGGGGGGGGCGACAATGAGCAGTTCTTC
CAASGGGDNEQFF
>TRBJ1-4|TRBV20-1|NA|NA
TGCAGTGCTAGGGGGGCGGCTGAAAAACTGTTTTTT
CSARGAAEKLFF
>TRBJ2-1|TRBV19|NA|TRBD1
TGTGCCAGTAGTATCGCAGGGGGTCTTTACAATGAGCAGTTCTTC
CASSIAGGLYNEQFF
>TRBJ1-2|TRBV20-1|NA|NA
TGCAGTGTTATGGCCGGGGCCTATGGCTACACCTTC
CSVMAGAYGYTF
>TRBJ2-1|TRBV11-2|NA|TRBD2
TGTGCCAGCAGCCAAGGAACTAGCGGGAGGGGATACAATGAGCAGTTCTTC
CASSQGTSGRGYNEQFF
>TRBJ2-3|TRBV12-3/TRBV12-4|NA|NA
TGTGCCAGCAGTTCATATCCAGATACGCAGTATTTT
CASSSYPDTQYF
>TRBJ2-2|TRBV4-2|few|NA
TGTGCCAGCAGCCAAGTAAGGGGGATCGGGGAGCTGTTTTTT
CASSQVRGIGELFF
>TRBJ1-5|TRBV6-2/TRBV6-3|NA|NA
TGTGCCAGCAGCTCGTCGGGGGGGAAACAGCCCCAGCATTTT
CASSSSGGKQPQHF
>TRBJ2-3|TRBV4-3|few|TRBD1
TGCGCCAGCAGCCAAGGCCCCGGGACAGGTGGTTGGACAGATACGCAGTATTTT
CASSQGPGTGGWTDTQYF
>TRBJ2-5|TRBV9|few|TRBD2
TGTGCCAGCAGCGAAGCGGGGGGTCCCTTAGAGACCCAGTACTTC
CASSEAGGPLETQYF
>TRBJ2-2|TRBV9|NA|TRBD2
TGTGCCAGCAGCGTAGCTGGGACTAGCCACACCGGGGAGCTGTTTTTT
CASSVAGTSHTGELFF
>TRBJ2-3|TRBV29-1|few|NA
TGCAGCGCACCCTCGGGGTCATCGACAGATACGCAGTATTTT
CSAPSGSSTDTQYF
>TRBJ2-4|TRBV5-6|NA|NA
TGTGCCAGCAGCCCCGTGGGGGGACCAAACATTCAGTACTTC
CASSPVGGPNIQYF